Included here is one TCR beta chain sequence, with context. This sample was taken from a study of blood T cell repertoires in COVID-19. About the study: COVID-19 samples collected from the United States, Italy and Spain covered acute and convalescent phases. Sample material is recorded as cDNA or gDNA derived from T cells, B-cell-depleted T cells, or PBMCs.

V lost 3 bases and J lost 2, with 11 bases in between. CDR3 length equals 15 residues. From germline, CDR1 is MGHRA and CDR2 YSYEKL. Per the original methods: The assay estimated nucleated cells by amplifying reference gene primers. Libraries were prepared by immunoSEQ multiplex PCR; TCRdb keeps only in-frame clonotypes and omits some of them. V and J calls and clone size are given by that table; D and trimming were obtained from the DNA. The table includes 150,000 to 200,000 clones, roughly 86% detected once. Sequenced sample: peripheral blood. The chain has TRBV4-1 and TRBJ1-3; D remains ambiguous. The receptor's source is a woman in her 30s with active or convalescent COVID-19. CDR3 DNA: TGCGCCAGCAGCCACTTTAGATTGCCTGGAAACACCATATATTTT. This translates into CASSHFRLPGNTIYF.